The T cell receptor (beta chain) described here comes from a study of blood T cell repertoires in COVID-19. Across the study: Sites across the United States, Italy and Spain contributed samples from acute and convalescent COVID-19.

This clone was counted only a few times. TCRdb keeps only in-frame clones here, not all; method: immunoSEQ multiplex PCR. The sample holds about 160,000 clones, 80% seen once. Cohorts were based on clinical histories the participants reported. The TCR comes from a man aged 35-49 years who had recovered from COVID-19. Sequencing used PBMCs or T cells enriched from blood (not recorded which).

CDR3 nucleotides: TGTGCCAGCAGGGGGGGACAGTACTACTTACAGCCCCAGCATTTT. This translates into CASRGGQYYLQPQHF. The gene calls are TRBV6-5 and TRBJ1-5, with 7 bases lining up with TRBD1. The CDR3 spans 15 residues. Germline loops: CDR1 MNHEY, CDR2 SVGAGI. Trimming cost V 6 bases and J 7 bases; bases outside gene matches: 12.